The T cell receptor (beta chain) described here comes from a study of Tregs in tolerant kidney transplant recipients. Study at large: Recipient Tregs were cultured 15 to 20 days with activated donor B cells and IL-2. Two populations were sorted: CD4+CD8-CD25+CD127- and CD4+CD8-4-1BB+CD40L-. Study-wide points: For some patients, primers changed over time, blocking nucleotide-level comparison. This study did not directly address biological reproducibility.

The assay was immunoSEQ multiplex PCR, and TCRdb's table has in-frame clones only and misses some. The table includes around 5,600 clones, 90% detected once. Regarding this clone: The antigen is undetermined.

The CDR3 sequence is 17 residues long. The V end was cut by 3 bases, the J end by 5 bases, with 20 bases between. Germline-derived CDR1 and CDR2 are SGHRS and YFSETQ. The clonotype originates from a human patient who received a combined kidney and bone marrow transplant. This chain links TRBV5-1 with TRBJ1-4; maybe TRBD1 (5 bases). The input for sequencing was Tregs from blood cultured with allogeneic cells, taken before the transplant. CDR3 protein: CASSWGRSASANEKLFF. The CDR3 DNA follows: TGCGCCAGCAGCTGGGGCCGAAGCGCAAGCGCGAATGAAAAACTGTTTTTT.